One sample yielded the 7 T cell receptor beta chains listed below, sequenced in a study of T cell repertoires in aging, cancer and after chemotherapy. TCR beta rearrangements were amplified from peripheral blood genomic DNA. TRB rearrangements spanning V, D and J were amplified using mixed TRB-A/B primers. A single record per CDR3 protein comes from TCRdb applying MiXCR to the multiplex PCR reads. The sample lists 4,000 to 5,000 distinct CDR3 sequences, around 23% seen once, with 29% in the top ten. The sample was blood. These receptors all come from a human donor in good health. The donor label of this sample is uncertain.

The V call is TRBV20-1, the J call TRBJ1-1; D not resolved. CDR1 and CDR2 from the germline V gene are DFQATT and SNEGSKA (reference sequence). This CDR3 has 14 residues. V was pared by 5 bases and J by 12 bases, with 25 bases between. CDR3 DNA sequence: TGCAGTGCTGAATCTTCTCCGGGCGGAACTTGGACTTTCTTT. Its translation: CSAESSPGGTWTFF.

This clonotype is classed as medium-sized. The CDR3 DNA is TGCAGCGTTGTGCCCCGACACTTGAACACTGAAGCTTTCTTT. This gives the protein CSVVPRHLNTEAFF. The chain has TRBV29-1 and TRBJ1-1; D uncertain. This CDR3 region has 14 residues. Germline CDR1 SQVTM, CDR2 ANQGSEA. V shed 4 bases and J shed 0 bases, with 12 bases lying between them.

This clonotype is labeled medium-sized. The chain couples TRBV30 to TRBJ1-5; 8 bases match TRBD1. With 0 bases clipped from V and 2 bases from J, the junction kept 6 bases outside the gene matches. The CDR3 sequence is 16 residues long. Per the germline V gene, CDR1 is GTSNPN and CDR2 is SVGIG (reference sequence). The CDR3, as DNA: TGTGCCTGGAGTGTATCTCAGACAGGGGGCAATCAGCCCCAGCATTTT. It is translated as CAWSVSQTGGNQPQHF. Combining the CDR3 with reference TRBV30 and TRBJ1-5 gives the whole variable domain SQTIHQWPATLVQPVGSPLSLECTVEGTSNPNLYWYRQAAGRGLQLLFYSVGIGQISSEVPQNLSASRPQDRQFILSSKKLLLSDSGFYLCAWSVSQTGGNQPQHFGDGTRLSIL.

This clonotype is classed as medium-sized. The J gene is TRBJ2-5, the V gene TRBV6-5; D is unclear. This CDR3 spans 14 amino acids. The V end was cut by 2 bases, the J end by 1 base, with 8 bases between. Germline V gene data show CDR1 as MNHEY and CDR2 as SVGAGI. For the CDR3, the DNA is TGTGCCAGCAGTTACGTAGGAATCCAAGAGACCCAGTACTTC. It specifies CASSYVGIQETQYF.

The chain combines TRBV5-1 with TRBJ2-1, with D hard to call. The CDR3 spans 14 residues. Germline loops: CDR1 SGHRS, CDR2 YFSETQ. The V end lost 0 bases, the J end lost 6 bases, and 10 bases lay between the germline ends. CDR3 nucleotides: TGCGCCAGCAGCTTGGGGGTGGTGGGCAATGAGCAGTTCTTC. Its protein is CASSLGVVGNEQFF.

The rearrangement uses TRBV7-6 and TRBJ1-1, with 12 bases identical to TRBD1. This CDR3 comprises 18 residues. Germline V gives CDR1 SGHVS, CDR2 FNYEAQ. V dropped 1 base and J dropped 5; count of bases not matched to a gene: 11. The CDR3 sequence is CASSLVSRDRGRRTEAFF. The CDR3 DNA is TGTGCCAGCAGCTTAGTATCCCGGGACAGGGGGCGCCGGACTGAAGCTTTCTTT.

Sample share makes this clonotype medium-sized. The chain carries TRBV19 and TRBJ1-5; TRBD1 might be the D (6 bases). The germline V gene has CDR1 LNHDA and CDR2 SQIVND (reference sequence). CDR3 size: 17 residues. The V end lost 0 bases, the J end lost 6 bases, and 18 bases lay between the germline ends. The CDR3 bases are TGTGCCAGTAGTATAGACGTACAGGGTTTGGATTGTCAGCCCCAGCATTTT. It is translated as CASSIDVQGLDCQPQHF.